The clone carrying this T cell receptor (beta chain) occurred a few times. Its target is not known. MiXCR was run by TCRdb on the 5' RACE reads, yielding one entry per CDR3 protein. The table shows approximately 600,000 distinct CDR3 sequences, with 7% to 7.5% occurring only once. The CDR3 has 14 amino acids. Per the germline V gene, CDR1 is LNHNV and CDR2 is YYDKDF (reference sequence). With 7 bases clipped from V and 2 bases from J, the junction kept 2 bases outside the gene matches. The sample is drawn from a study of identical twins. Study-wide results and limits: Cord blood's abundant beta clonotypes had fewer insertions, unlike memory repertoires. Twins shared out-of-frame alpha sequences with excess low generation probability.

The same data also contributed to another study, on yellow fever vaccine responses in identical twins.

Sequencing input: PBMCs. The clonotype originates from a woman between 18 and 30 years old in good health. The rearrangement uses TRBV15 and TRBJ2-1; 10 bases are shared with TRBD1. The CDR3 bases are TGTGCCACCACAGGGACAGGGGCCTACAATGAGCAGTTCTTC. It specifies CATTGTGAYNEQFF. The full variable domain, rest sourced from reference TRBV15 and TRBJ2-1, is DAMVIQNPRYQVTQFGKPVTLSCSQTLNHNVMYWYQQKSSQAPKLLFHYYDKDFNNEADTPDNFQSRRPNTSFCFLDIRSPGLGDTAMYLCATTGTGAYNEQFFGPGTRLTVL.